This T cell receptor (beta chain) stems from a study of T cell responses to AZD1222 COVID-19 vaccine. Comments on this clone: Its antigen is currently unknown.

Method: immunoSEQ multiplex PCR; TCRdb's copy keeps in-frame clones and lacks some. Here the sample spans about 180,000 clones, nearly 95% being singletons. V gave up 3 bases and J gave up 5 bases, with 11 bases separating them. Germline loops: CDR1 LNHDA, CDR2 SQIVND (reference sequence). The CDR3 runs 14 residues. Study-level results: The span of vaccine-associated CD4 TCRs extended across spike, with dominance at 160-218 and 743-854. The peak T cell response came first, and repertoires were sampled only after it. The donor group comprised mostly white British people and more females; the analysis possibly underestimated clonal diversity.

The source was peripheral blood, collected 28 days after the second AZD1222 dose. The sequence was obtained from an adult who received the AZD1222 COVID-19 vaccine. This chain uses TRBV19 with TRBJ1-5; D is possibly TRBD1 (5 bases). CDR3 DNA: TGTGCCAGTAGTATCCCGGGGGAGCATCAGCCCCAGCATTTT. Translated, it gives CASSIPGEHQPQHF.